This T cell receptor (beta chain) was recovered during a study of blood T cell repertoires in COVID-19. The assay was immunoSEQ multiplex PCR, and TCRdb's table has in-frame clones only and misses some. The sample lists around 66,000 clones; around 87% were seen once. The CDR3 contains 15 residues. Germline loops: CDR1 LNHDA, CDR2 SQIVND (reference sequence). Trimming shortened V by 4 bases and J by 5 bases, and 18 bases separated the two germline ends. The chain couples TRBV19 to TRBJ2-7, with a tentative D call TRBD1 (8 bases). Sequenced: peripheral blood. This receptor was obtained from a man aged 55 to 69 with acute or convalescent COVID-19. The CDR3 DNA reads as TGTGCCAGTAGTAAAACCCGACAGGGGAGGGACGAGCAGTACTTC. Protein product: CASSKTRQGRDEQYF. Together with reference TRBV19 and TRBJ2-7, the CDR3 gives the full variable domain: DGGITQSPKYLFRKEGQNVTLSCEQNLNHDAMYWYRQDPGQGLRLIYYSQIVNDFQKGDIAEGYSVSREKKESFPLTVTSAQKNPTAFYLCASSKTRQGRDEQYFGPGTRLTVT.